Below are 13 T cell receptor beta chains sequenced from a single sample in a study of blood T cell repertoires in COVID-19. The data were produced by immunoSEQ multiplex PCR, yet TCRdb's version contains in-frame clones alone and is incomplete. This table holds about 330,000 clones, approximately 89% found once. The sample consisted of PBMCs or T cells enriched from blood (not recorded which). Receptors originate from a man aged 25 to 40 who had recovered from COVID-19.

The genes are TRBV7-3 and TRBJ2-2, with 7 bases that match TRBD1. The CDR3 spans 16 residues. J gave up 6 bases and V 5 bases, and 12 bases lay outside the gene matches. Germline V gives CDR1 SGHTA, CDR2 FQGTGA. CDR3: CASSTATGRFPGELFF. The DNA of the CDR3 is TGTGCCAGCAGCACCGCGACAGGGCGGTTCCCCGGGGAGCTGTTTTTT.

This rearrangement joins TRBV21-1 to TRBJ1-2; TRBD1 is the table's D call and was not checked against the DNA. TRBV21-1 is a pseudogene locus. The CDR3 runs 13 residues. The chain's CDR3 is CASRGQFHYGYTF. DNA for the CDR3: TGTGCCAGCAGGGGACAGTTCCACTATGGCTACACCTTC.

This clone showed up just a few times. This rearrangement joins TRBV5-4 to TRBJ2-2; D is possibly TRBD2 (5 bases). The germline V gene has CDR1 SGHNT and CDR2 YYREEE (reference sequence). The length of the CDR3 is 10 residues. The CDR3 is CAEGSGELFF. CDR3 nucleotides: TGTGCAGAGGGCTCCGGGGAGCTGTTTTTT.

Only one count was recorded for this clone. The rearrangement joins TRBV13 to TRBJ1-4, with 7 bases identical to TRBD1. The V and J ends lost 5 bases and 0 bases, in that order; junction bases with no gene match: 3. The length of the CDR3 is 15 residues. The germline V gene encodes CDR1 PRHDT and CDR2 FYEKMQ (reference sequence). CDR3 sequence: CASSPGGTTNEKLFF. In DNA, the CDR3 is TGTGCCAGCAGCCCAGGGGGGACAACTAATGAAAAACTGTTTTTT.

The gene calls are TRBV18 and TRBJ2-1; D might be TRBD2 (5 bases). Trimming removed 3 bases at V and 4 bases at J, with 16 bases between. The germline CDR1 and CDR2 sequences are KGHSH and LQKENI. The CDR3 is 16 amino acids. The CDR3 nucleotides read TGTGCCAGCTCACCTACGGGGAAGGAGCGATACAATGAGCAGTTCTTC. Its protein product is CASSPTGKERYNEQFF.

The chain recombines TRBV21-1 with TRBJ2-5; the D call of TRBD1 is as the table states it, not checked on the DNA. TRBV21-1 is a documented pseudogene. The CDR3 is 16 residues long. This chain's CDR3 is CASSKENRGGPETQYF. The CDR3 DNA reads TGTGCCAGCAGCAAAGAAAACAGGGGCGGCCCAGAGACCCAGTACTTC.

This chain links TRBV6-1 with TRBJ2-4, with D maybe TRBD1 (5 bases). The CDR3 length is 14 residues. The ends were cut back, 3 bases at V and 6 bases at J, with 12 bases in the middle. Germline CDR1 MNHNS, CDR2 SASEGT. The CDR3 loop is CASSDHRLLNIQYF. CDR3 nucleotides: TGTGCCAGCAGTGATCACAGGCTGCTAAACATTCAGTACTTC.

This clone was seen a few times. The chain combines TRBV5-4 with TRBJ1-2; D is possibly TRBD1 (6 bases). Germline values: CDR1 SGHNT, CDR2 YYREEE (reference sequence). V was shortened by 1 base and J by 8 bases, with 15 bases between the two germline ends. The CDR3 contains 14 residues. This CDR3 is CASSLRNRVGGYTF. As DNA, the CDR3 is TGTGCCAGCAGCTTGAGGAACAGGGTAGGGGGCTACACCTTC. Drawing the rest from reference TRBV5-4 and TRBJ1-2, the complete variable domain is ETGVTQSPTHLIKTRGQQVTLRCSSQSGHNTVSWYQQALGQGPQFIFQYYREEENGRGNFPPRFSGLQFPNYSSELNVNALELDDSALYLCASSLRNRVGGYTFGSGTRLTVV.

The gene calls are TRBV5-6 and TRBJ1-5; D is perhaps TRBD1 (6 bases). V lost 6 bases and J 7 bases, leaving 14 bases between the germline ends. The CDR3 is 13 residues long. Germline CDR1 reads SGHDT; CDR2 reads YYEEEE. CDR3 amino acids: CASTSGARQPQHF. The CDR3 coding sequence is TGTGCCAGCACTTCAGGGGCGCGACAGCCCCAGCATTTT.

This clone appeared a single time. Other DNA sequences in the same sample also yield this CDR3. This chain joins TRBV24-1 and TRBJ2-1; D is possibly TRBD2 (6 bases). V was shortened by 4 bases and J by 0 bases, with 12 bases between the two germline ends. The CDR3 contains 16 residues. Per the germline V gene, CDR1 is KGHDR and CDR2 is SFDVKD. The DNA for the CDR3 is TGTGCCACCAGTGACCTTAGCGGAAGCTCCTACAATGAGCAGTTCTTC. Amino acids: CATSDLSGSSYNEQFF.

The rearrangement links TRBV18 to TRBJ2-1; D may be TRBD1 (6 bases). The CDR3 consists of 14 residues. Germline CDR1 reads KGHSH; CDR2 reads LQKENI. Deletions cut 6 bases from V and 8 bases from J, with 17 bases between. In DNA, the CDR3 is TGTGCCAGCTCCCAATCGACAGGTCCCGATGAGCAGTTCTTC. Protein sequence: CASSQSTGPDEQFF.

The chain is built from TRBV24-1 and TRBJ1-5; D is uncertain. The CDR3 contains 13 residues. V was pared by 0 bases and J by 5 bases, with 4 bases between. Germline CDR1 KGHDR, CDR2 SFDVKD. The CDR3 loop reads CATSDLTDQPQHF. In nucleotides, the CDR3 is TGTGCCACCAGTGATTTGACAGATCAGCCCCAGCATTTT.

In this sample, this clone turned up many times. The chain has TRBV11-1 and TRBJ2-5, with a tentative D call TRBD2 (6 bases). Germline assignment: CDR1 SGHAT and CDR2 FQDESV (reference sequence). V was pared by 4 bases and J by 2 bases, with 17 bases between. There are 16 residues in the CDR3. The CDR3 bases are TGTGCCAGCAGCTCAAAGCCGGCAGGGACTCAAGAGACCCAGTACTTC. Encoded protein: CASSSKPAGTQETQYF.